The rows below give T cell receptor beta chains drawn from one sample of a study of blood T cell repertoires in COVID-19. Profiled with immunoSEQ multiplex PCR; TCRdb holds only in-frame clones, not every one. The table lists under 350,000 clones, approximately 90% of them singletons, with about 4.2% in the top ten. Material for sequencing was peripheral blood. All receptors derive from a man in his forties with acute or convalescent COVID-19. CDR3s include the opening cysteine and the closing phenylalanine or tryptophan. The D gene is left open where the match is weak. Only some rows state a clone size, as once, few, many or a class for expanded clones.

>.|TRBJ1-1|TRBV5-1|few
TGCGCCAGCAGCCCCTTCCCCTATAGAAACACTGAAGCTTTCTTT
CASSPFPYRNTEAFF
>TRBD1|TRBJ2-2|TRBV27|.
TGTGCCAGCAGTTTCTCGCCGTGGCAGGGGGCCGGGGAGCTGTTTTTT
CASSFSPWQGAGELFF
>.|TRBJ1-1|TRBV24-1|.
TGTGCCACCAGTGCTACCGGCACTGAAGCTTTCTTT
CATSATGTEAFF
>TRBD1|TRBJ1-5|TRBV4-1|.
TGCGCCAGCAGCCAACGGACAGGGGAGGTTCAGCCCCAGCATTTT
CASSQRTGEVQPQHF
>.|TRBJ2-7|TRBV6-5|once
TGTGCCAGCAGGGATGACAATACCTACGAGCAGTACTTC
CASRDDNTYEQYF
>.|TRBJ2-7|TRBV6-5|.
TGTGCCACTGGACGCAGGGACGAGCAGTACTTC
CATGRRDEQYF
>.|TRBJ1-2|TRBV5-1|once
TGCGCCAGCAGCTCATATGGGGGGTCCCCTGGGGGCTATGGCTACACCTTC
CASSSYGGSPGGYGYTF
>.|TRBJ1-1|TRBV7-2|once
TGTGCCAGCAGCTTTGGACTGGGCACTGAAGCTTTCTTT
CASSFGLGTEAFF
>.|TRBJ2-3|TRBV14|.
TGTGCCAGCAGCCTCCTTAACGGGGCAGATACGCAGTATTTT
CASSLLNGADTQYF
>TRBD2|TRBJ2-1|TRBV30|.
TGTGCCTGGACCCCCCTTAGCGGGGATTTCAATGAGCAGTTCTTC
CAWTPLSGDFNEQFF
>.|TRBJ1-1|TRBV18|.
TGTGCCAGCTCACCAAACCAGGGCTCTAACACTGAAGCTTTCTTT
CASSPNQGSNTEAFF